Many counts were recorded for the clone carrying this T cell receptor (beta chain). What it binds is not known. V trimming: 5 bases; J trimming: 3 bases; junction bases outside the gene matches: 8. In germline, CDR1 is SGHRS, CDR2 YFSETQ. The CDR3 is made up of 14 amino acids. Researchers made TCR beta libraries by using iRepertoire HTBI primers and running Arm-PCR on CDR3 regions. TCRdb passed the multiplex PCR reads through MiXCR, listing each CDR3 protein once. The table records about 470,000 distinct CDR3 sequences, about 16% of them present only once. The data originate from a study of regulatory T cells in long-lasting Graves disease. The study's findings and limits: Persistent disease was associated with favored TRBV28 usage and with favored use of TRBJ1-2 and TRBJ2-5. TCR diversity in persistent Graves' patients was below that of newly diagnosed ones.

Time point here: newly diagnosed GD, antithyroid drugs for less than 3 months. Extracted PBMC RNA gave rise to the TCR library. The sample was also linked to a second study, of T cells in Graves' hyperthyroidism and ophthalmopathy. That work contributes: Over 18 months, lack of ophthalmopathy progression marked Graves' hyperthyroidism as stable. First-round RT-PCR with HTBI primers amplified the TCR CDR3 region.

This TCR derives from a woman aged 25 to 39 with Graves disease. The rearrangement links TRBV5-1 to TRBJ2-7, with 7 bases lining up with TRBD1. The sample here was peripheral blood mononuclear cells (PBMCs), taken at new diagnosis, from a patient treated with antithyroid drugs. The CDR3 region has the DNA TGCGCCAGCAGGAACAGGGGCGAAAACTACGAGCAGTACTTC. It specifies CASRNRGENYEQYF.